The 20 T cell receptor beta chains below come from one sample, sequenced in a study of neurological immune-mediated disorders (dated by TCRdb to about 2019). Libraries were built with 5' RACE. The instrument given in TCRdb is Illumina HiSeq 2500. The raw public data were reprocessed by TCRdb itself: fastp quality trimming at Q25, MiXCR clonotype calling, in-frame beta chains only. Each CDR3 protein gets just one entry, which takes the most common genes and DNA from the rows behind it. Within this sample are about 76,000 distinct CDR3 sequences, with more than 15% of them counted one time only. The ten top clones hold just over 15% of the sample. The material sequenced was PBMCs. The receptor set was obtained from a woman aged 35 to 49 in good health.

In this sample, this clonotype turned up many times. This rearrangement joins TRBV5-1 to TRBJ2-7, with 10 bases fitting TRBD1. The V gene end was trimmed by 0 bases and the J gene end by 5 bases; junction bases not matched to a gene: 5. The CDR3 runs 15 residues. The germline V gene encodes CDR1 SGHRS and CDR2 YFSETQ. In DNA form, the CDR3 reads TGCGCCAGCAGCTTGGGACAGGGGGCTGGGGACGAGCAGTACGTC. This codes for CASSLGQGAGDEQYV.

Comments on this clonotype: A junction boundary mismatches the germline segment, possibly from a read error. The CDR3 DNA reads as TGTGCCATCAGTGACCCGGACAGCCATAGCAATCAGCCCCAGCATTTC. It specifies CAISDPDSHSNQPQHF. The gene calls are TRBV24-1 and TRBJ1-5, with a tentative D call TRBD1 (6 bases). The length of the CDR3 is 16 residues. CDR1 KGHDR and CDR2 SFDVKD come from the germline V gene.

The rearrangement uses TRBV20-1 and TRBJ2-7; perhaps D is TRBD1 or TRBD2 (5 bases each). The CDR3 covers 14 residues. The V gene's germline CDR1 is DFQATT and CDR2 SNEGSKA (reference sequence). V lost 5 bases and J lost 3, with 17 bases in between. CDR3 nucleotide sequence: TGCAGTGCTCAAGGACCGAGGGGTCGCTACGAGCAGTACTTC. Protein sequence: CSAQGPRGRYEQYF.

This sequence joins TRBV6-5 and TRBJ1-1; D is possibly TRBD1 (6 bases). In germline, CDR1 is MNHEY, CDR2 SVGAGI. The CDR3 has 14 residues. V lost 7 bases, J lost 3 bases, and 15 bases lay in between. The CDR3 loop is CASKGGAGDTEAFF. For the CDR3, the DNA is TGTGCCAGCAAAGGGGGGGCTGGGGACACTGAAGCTTTCTTT.

This clonotype was recorded many times. The chain has TRBV29-1 and TRBJ2-1, with TRBD2 matching 8 bases. Germline V CDR1 and CDR2: SQVTM, ANQGSEA. This CDR3 is built from 14 residues. Unmatched junction bases numbered 9, after V lost 7 bases and J lost 4 bases. CDR3 loop: CSAPSGGSYNEQFF. Here the CDR3 DNA reads TGCAGCGCTCCATCGGGGGGGTCTTACAATGAGCAGTTCTTC.

This clonotype has ten or more counts. The V gene is TRBV7-8, the J gene TRBJ2-1; 12 bases are shared with TRBD2. The CDR3 spans 20 residues. Germline assignment: CDR1 SGHVS and CDR2 FQNEAQ. The junction had 12 bases not matched to a gene; V was cut back by 1 base and J by 2 bases. The CDR3 loop is CASSLGRLAGGPEAYNEQFF. In DNA form, the CDR3 reads TGTGCCAGCAGCTTAGGTCGGCTAGCGGGGGGGCCAGAGGCCTACAATGAGCAGTTCTTC. Combining the CDR3 with reference TRBV7-8 and TRBJ2-1 gives the whole variable domain GAGVSQSPRYKVAKRGQDVALRCDPISGHVSLFWYQQALGQGPEFLTYFQNEAQLDKSGLPSDRFFAERPEGSVSTLKIQRTQQEDSAVYLCASSLGRLAGGPEAYNEQFFGPGTRLTVL.

This clonotype was seen many times. The rearrangement uses TRBV7-2 and TRBJ2-3, with D hard to call. CDR1 and CDR2 from the germline V gene are SGHTA and FQGNSA. The germline V and J ends were trimmed by 6 bases and 0 bases, with 16 bases remaining between them. There are 16 residues in the CDR3. CDR3 sequence reads: CASSLSVATSTDTQYF. DNA for the CDR3: TGTGCCAGCAGTTTGTCCGTGGCTACTAGCACAGATACGCAGTATTTT.

This clonotype came up many times. The V call is TRBV7-2, the J call TRBJ2-5; 11 bases are shared with TRBD1. Looked up from germline, CDR1 is SGHTA and CDR2 is FQGNSA. This CDR3 spans 15 amino acids. The J segment lost 5 bases and the V segment lost 1 base, leaving 3 bases of the junction unmatched. The CDR3 bases are TGTGCCAGCAGCTTAGGGGACAGGGGGGCGGAGACCCAGTACTTC. It codes for CASSLGDRGAETQYF.

This clonotype occurred many times. This CDR3 reads CASSQGLILQGATRDTQYF. The DNA of the CDR3 is TGTGCCAGCAGCCAAGGCCTAATCCTCCAGGGGGCGACCAGAGATACGCAGTATTTT. The genes are TRBV3-1 and TRBJ2-3; TRBD1 matches at 8 bases. Trimming took 1 base from V and 5 from J; bases not matched to a gene: 17. Germline V gene lookup returns CDR1 LGHDT and CDR2 YNNKEL (reference sequence). The CDR3 is 19 residues long.

The rearrangement joins TRBV28 to TRBJ2-3; 7 bases line up with TRBD1. J lost 0 bases, V lost 5 bases, and 23 bases had no gene match. Germline CDR1 and CDR2: MDHEN and SYDVKM. This CDR3 is built from 21 residues. The CDR3 region has the DNA TGTGCCAGCAGTCAAGGATCCCCGGGACAGCCTCTGCCCCCTAGCACAGATACGCAGTATTTT. It translates to CASSQGSPGQPLPPSTDTQYF.

This clonotype showed up many times. The chain uses TRBV20-1 and TRBJ1-2; D may be TRBD1 (6 bases). The CDR3 sequence is 14 residues long. Germline values: CDR1 DFQATT, CDR2 SNEGSKA (reference sequence). The V gene lost 0 bases and the J gene lost 7 bases, with 15 bases spanning the gap. The CDR3 here is CSARDHRGPSGYTF. CDR3 DNA sequence: TGCAGTGCTAGAGATCACCGGGGGCCAAGTGGCTACACCTTC.

This clonotype was detected many times. The rearrangement joins TRBV7-2 to TRBJ1-3; no firm D call. Trimming shortened V by 5 bases and J by 0 bases, and 11 bases separated the two germline ends. Germline V gene lookup returns CDR1 SGHTA and CDR2 FQGNSA. This CDR3 has 15 amino acids. The CDR3 region is CASSIGGRSGNTIYF. Here the CDR3 DNA reads TGTGCCAGCAGCATTGGTGGGCGCTCTGGAAACACCATATATTTT.

This clonotype was recorded many times. The chain uses TRBV11-2 and TRBJ2-7, with D perhaps being TRBD1 or TRBD2 (6 bases each). Germline V lookup: CDR1 SGHAT, CDR2 FQNNGV. The CDR3 loop spans 15 amino acids. The V end was cut by 0 bases, the J end by 2 bases, with 11 bases between. For the CDR3, the DNA is TGTGCCAGCAGCTTAGATCTAGGGGGGACCTACGAGCAGTACTTC. This codes for CASSLDLGGTYEQYF.

The gene calls are TRBV20-1 and TRBJ1-4; D unresolved. V lost 5 bases and J lost 0, with 16 bases in between. The CDR3 runs 16 residues. Germline V lookup: CDR1 DFQATT, CDR2 SNEGSKA (reference sequence). The CDR3 reads CSALGPSGTTNEKLFF. The CDR3 bases are TGCAGTGCTTTAGGCCCCTCGGGGACAACTAATGAAAAACTGTTTTTT.

The sample holds many counts of this clonotype. The chain couples TRBV6-5 to TRBJ1-1, with D tentatively TRBD1 (5 bases). CDR1 MNHEY and CDR2 SVGAGI come from the germline V gene. The CDR3 sequence is 12 residues long. Between the trimmed V and J ends, which lost 2 bases and 6 bases, there was a span of 7 bases. In nucleotides, the CDR3 is TGTGCCAGCAGTTACGGGGGGGCTGAAGCTTTCTTT. It encodes CASSYGGAEAFF.

This clonotype was counted ten times or more. The rearrangement joins TRBV5-1 to TRBJ1-2; 8 nucleotides agree with TRBD1. Unmatched junction bases numbered 7, after V lost 5 bases and J lost 4 bases. CDR1 and CDR2 from the germline V gene are SGHRS and YFSETQ. This CDR3 region has 14 residues. This chain's CDR3 is CASRNHRGGYGYTF. The DNA for the CDR3 is TGCGCCAGCAGAAACCACAGGGGGGGCTATGGCTACACCTTC.

The chain recombines TRBV3-1 with TRBJ2-1, with 8 bases fitting TRBD2. Germline trimming cut 0 bases from V and 3 bases from J; bases unmatched to any gene: 1. The germline gives CDR1 LGHDT, CDR2 YNNKEL (reference sequence). The CDR3 is made up of 15 amino acids. In DNA form, the CDR3 reads TGTGCCAGCAGCCAAGATAGCGGGGACTACAATGAGCAGTTCTTC. Encoded protein: CASSQDSGDYNEQFF.

There are many counts of this clonotype. The chain employs TRBV6-6 and TRBJ1-1; perhaps TRBD1 as D (6 bases). The germline V gene has CDR1 MNHNY and CDR2 SVGAGI (reference sequence). This CDR3 region has 15 residues. V dropped 0 bases and J dropped 3 bases, with 11 bases sitting between them. The CDR3 sequence is CASSYSRQGYTEAFF. The CDR3 DNA reads as TGTGCCAGCAGTTACTCAAGGCAGGGGTACACTGAAGCTTTCTTT.

This clonotype was counted many times. The chain combines TRBV3-1 with TRBJ2-2; 14 bases fit TRBD2. V lost 3 bases to trimming and J lost 1 base; unmatched junction nucleotides: 7. In germline, CDR1 is LGHDT, CDR2 YNNKEL (reference sequence). This CDR3 comprises 19 residues. The CDR3 here is CASSHTTGTSGGNTGELFF. In DNA, the CDR3 is TGTGCCAGCAGCCATACGACTGGGACTAGCGGGGGGAACACCGGGGAGCTGTTTTTT. Supplemented by reference TRBV3-1 and TRBJ2-2, the full variable domain reads DTAVSQTPKYLVTQMGNDKSIKCEQNLGHDTMYWYKQDSKKFLKIMFSYNNKELIINETVPNRFSPKSPDKAHLNLHINSLELGDSAVYFCASSHTTGTSGGNTGELFFGEGSRLTVL.

This clonotype was detected ten times or more. J is TRBJ2-2 and V is TRBV12-3 or TRBV12-4, with D perhaps being TRBD1 or TRBD2 (5 bases each). Trimming pared 5 bases from V and 6 bases from J, leaving 10 bases between. This CDR3 contains 13 residues. The CDR3 nucleotides read TGTGCCAGCAGTCCGGGGACGTCCGGGGAGCTGTTTTTT. It yields the protein CASSPGTSGELFF.